This entry lists 18 T cell receptor beta chains sequenced from one sample in a study of cytomegalovirus exposure and HLA in healthy donors. Sequencing was performed with immunoSEQ multiplex PCR; in TCRdb, only in-frame clones are kept and a portion is missing. The sample shows 150,000 to 200,000 clones, roughly 84% of them seen only once. The sequenced material came from PBMCs. These receptors all stem from a young man in good health and CMV-seropositive.

This clone showed up just a few times. CDR3 in DNA: TGTGCCAGCGAACAACCGGGACTAAAGACCCAGTACTTC. Residues: CASEQPGLKTQYF. The chain uses TRBV28 and TRBJ2-5, with 7 bases lining up with TRBD2. The V gene end was trimmed by 8 bases and the J gene end by 6 bases; junction bases not matched to a gene: 9. Per germline, CDR1 MDHEN and CDR2 SYDVKM. CDR3 length: 13 amino acids.

V gene TRBV5-4 combines with J gene TRBJ2-7; 9 nucleotides match TRBD1. The CDR3 extends over 15 amino acids. CDR1 is SGHNT and CDR2 is YYREEE in the germline V gene (reference sequence). V trimming: 3 bases; J trimming: 4 bases; junction bases outside the gene matches: 8. The CDR3 here is CASSSYGTGTYEQYF. CDR3 nucleotides: TGTGCCAGCAGCTCCTACGGGACAGGGACGTACGAGCAGTACTTC.

The chain links TRBV5-1 to TRBJ2-2; a weak D match, TRBD1 (5 bases). CDR1 and CDR2 (germline): SGHRS, YFSETQ. Trimming took 6 bases from V and 5 from J, leaving 8 bases between them. CDR3 length: 12 residues. The CDR3 loop is CASTPGTGELFF. The CDR3 DNA reads as TGCGCCAGCACCCCAGGGACCGGGGAGCTGTTTTTT.

The V gene is TRBV28, the J gene TRBJ2-2; D possibly corresponds to TRBD1 (7 bases). Per germline, CDR1 MDHEN and CDR2 SYDVKM. The CDR3 has 16 residues. The V gene lost 3 bases and the J gene lost 8 bases, with 19 bases spanning the gap. The CDR3 region has the DNA TGTGCCAGCAGTTTCAGGAGGGGGCAGGGTTTTGGGGAGCTGTTTTTT. It yields the protein CASSFRRGQGFGELFF.

V is TRBV4-3 and J is TRBJ2-1; 8 positions match TRBD2. From germline, CDR1 is LGHNA and CDR2 YSLEER. The CDR3 extends over 17 amino acids. V trimming: 5 bases; J trimming: 0 bases; junction bases outside the gene matches: 9. In DNA form, the CDR3 reads TGCGCCAGCAGCTCATCACTCGGGACTAGCTCCTACAATGAGCAGTTCTTC. Translating gives CASSSSLGTSSYNEQFF.

The chain uses TRBV5-4 and TRBJ1-3; TRBD1 aligns across 11 bases. This CDR3 has 16 residues. Germline V CDR1 and CDR2: SGHNT, YYREEE (reference sequence). J lost 3 bases, V lost 3 bases, and 5 bases had no gene match. The CDR3 region is CASSSRTGGVGNTIYF. CDR3 bases: TGTGCCAGCAGCTCCCGGACAGGGGGCGTTGGAAACACCATATATTTT.

This clone was counted only a few times. The CDR3 sequence is CASSEVSEGYNEQFF. In DNA, the CDR3 is TGTGCCAGCAGTGAAGTTTCCGAGGGCTACAATGAGCAGTTCTTC. The chain couples TRBV6-1 to TRBJ2-1; the D gene is possibly TRBD2 (5 bases). V lost 1 base to trimming and J lost 3 bases, with 10 bases between them. The CDR3 loop spans 15 amino acids. CDR1 is MNHNS and CDR2 is SASEGT in the germline V gene.

CDR3 nucleotides: TGTGCCAGCTCACCCGGGACAGGGGTTACTGAAGCTTTCTTT. Translating gives CASSPGTGVTEAFF. The chain carries TRBV18 and TRBJ1-1; the match to TRBD1 covers 10 bases. Germline V gene sequence: CDR1 KGHSH, CDR2 LQKENI. This CDR3 has 14 residues. The ends lost 3 bases at V and 5 bases at J; junction bases unmatched: 3.

The CDR3 here is CSVGDRGDQPQHF. CDR3 nucleotide sequence: TGCAGCGTTGGGGACAGGGGGGATCAGCCCCAGCATTTT. The genes are TRBV29-1 and TRBJ1-5; the match to TRBD1 covers 11 bases. This CDR3 spans 13 amino acids. The germline V gene has CDR1 SQVTM and CDR2 ANQGSEA. V was pared by 4 bases and J by 5 bases, with 1 base of the junction left unmatched.

The rearrangement joins TRBV15 to TRBJ1-4, with D possibly matching TRBD1 (5 bases). Germline loops: CDR1 LNHNV, CDR2 YYDKDF (reference sequence). The CDR3 runs 16 residues. Trimming pared 1 base from V and 0 bases from J, leaving 9 bases between. CDR3 nucleotides: TGTGCCACCAGCAGAGTGGGACTTGCAACTAATGAAAAACTGTTTTTT. Its protein product is CATSRVGLATNEKLFF.

The CDR3 DNA is TGTGCCAGCAGCCCGGGACTAGCGGGGGATGAGACCCAGTACTTC. It is translated as CASSPGLAGDETQYF. The gene calls are TRBV7-3 and TRBJ2-5, with 14 positions matching TRBD2. With V trimmed by 5 bases and J by 5 bases, 4 bases remained unmatched. This CDR3 has 15 residues. In germline, CDR1 is SGHTA, CDR2 FQGTGA.

The J gene is TRBJ1-2, the V gene TRBV6-5; 9 bases map to TRBD1. This CDR3 is built from 16 residues. V lost 4 bases and J lost 3; bases outside the gene matches: 9. Germline CDR1 MNHEY, CDR2 SVGAGI. This CDR3 is CASSSRMTGGDYGYTF. The CDR3 DNA reads as TGTGCCAGCAGTTCGAGGATGACAGGGGGGGACTATGGCTACACCTTC.

The chain links TRBV7-9 to TRBJ1-5; D gene ambiguous. CDR1 SEHNR and CDR2 FQNEAQ come from the germline V gene (reference sequence). V was shortened by 2 bases and J by 5 bases, with 4 bases between the two germline ends. This CDR3 spans 12 amino acids. CDR3 bases: TGTGCCAGCAGCTTAATCGATCAGCCCCAGCATTTT. Amino acids: CASSLIDQPQHF.

The V call is TRBV19, the J call TRBJ2-7, with 12 bases aligning to TRBD2. The CDR3 has 16 amino acids. J gave up 6 bases and V 4 bases, and 10 bases lay outside the gene matches. The germline gives CDR1 LNHDA, CDR2 SQIVND (reference sequence). CDR3 sequence reads: CASSTRPSGGAPEQYF. The CDR3 bases are TGTGCCAGTAGTACTCGCCCTAGCGGGGGGGCCCCCGAGCAGTACTTC. Supplemented by reference TRBV19 and TRBJ2-7, the full variable domain reads DGGITQSPKYLFRKEGQNVTLSCEQNLNHDAMYWYRQDPGQGLRLIYYSQIVNDFQKGDIAEGYSVSREKKESFPLTVTSAQKNPTAFYLCASSTRPSGGAPEQYFGPGTRLTVT.

V is TRBV5-5 and J is TRBJ2-5; the D gene is possibly TRBD1 (5 bases). CDR3 length equals 12 residues. Per the germline V gene, CDR1 is SGHKS and CDR2 is YYEKEE (reference sequence). Trimming left V 4 bases short and J 5 bases short, with 9 bases between. CDR3 sequence (DNA): TGTGCCAGCAGCGACAGTTTCGAGACCCAGTACTTC. This translates into CASSDSFETQYF. The full variable domain, completed using reference TRBV5-5 and TRBJ2-5, is DAGVTQSPTHLIKTRGQQVTLRCSPISGHKSVSWYQQVLGQGPQFIFQYYEKEERGRGNFPDRFSARQFPNYSSELNVNALLLGDSALYLCASSDSFETQYFGPGTRLLVL.

The gene calls are TRBV5-1 and TRBJ2-7; TRBD2 agrees at 10 bases. The V gene's germline CDR1 is SGHRS and CDR2 YFSETQ. Trimming at V came to 2 bases and at J to 7 bases, leaving 9 bases not matched to a gene. The CDR3 runs 15 residues. The CDR3 loop reads CASSLGPSGGLEQYF. The CDR3 nucleotides are TGCGCCAGCAGCTTAGGTCCTAGCGGGGGACTAGAGCAGTACTTC.

This clone was counted a single time. This chain uses TRBV6-5 with TRBJ2-3; D perhaps matches TRBD1 (6 bases). Germline CDR1 is MNHEY and CDR2 is SVGAGI. V shed 7 bases and J shed 7 bases, with 15 bases lying between them. CDR3 size: 13 residues. In DNA, the CDR3 is TGTGCCAGCAAACTCGTGAGGGGGAATACGCAGTATTTT. This sequence encodes CASKLVRGNTQYF.

The rearrangement uses TRBV21-1 and TRBJ1-4. TRBV21-1 constitutes a pseudogene. The CDR3 totals 15 residues. The CDR3 spells CASDSERPDNEKLFF. CDR3 DNA sequence: TGTGCCAGCGACTCCGAGCGGCCCGATAATGAAAAACTGTTTTTT.